One and the same sample provided the 9 T cell receptor beta chains below, sequenced in a study of blood T cell repertoires in COVID-19. The table came from immunoSEQ multiplex PCR; TCRdb's copy has only in-frame clones and leaves some out. The sample carries about 86,000 clones, approximately 79% recorded once. Input material: peripheral blood. These receptors all stem from a man in his 70s with acute or convalescent COVID-19.

The rearrangement joins TRBV5-1 to TRBJ1-2; D unresolved. Germline CDR1 is SGHRS and CDR2 is YFSETQ. The ends were cut back, 0 bases at V and 2 bases at J, with 8 bases in the middle. This CDR3 is built from 14 residues. CDR3 DNA sequence: TGCGCCAGCAGCTTGGAGCCTCCCAACTATGGCTACACCTTC. This translates into CASSLEPPNYGYTF.

As for this clone: The junction and the germline gene differ at one end; a read error may be behind it. This chain links TRBV11-3 with TRBJ2-3; 10 bases fit TRBD1. CDR1 is SGHNT and CDR2 is YENEEA in the germline V gene. The CDR3 has 15 amino acids. CDR3 nucleotides: TGTGCCAGCAGCCCCGGGACAGGGGACACAGCTACGCAGTATTTT. Encoded protein: CASSPGTGDTATQYF.

This sequence joins TRBV11-3 and TRBJ2-1, with 11 bases that match TRBD1. V was pared by 5 bases and J by 0 bases, with 6 bases of the junction left unmatched. Looked up from germline, CDR1 is SGHNT and CDR2 is YENEEA. This CDR3 has 17 amino acids. For the CDR3, the DNA is TGTGCCAGCAGCCTTCGGACAGGGGGCGCCTCCTACAATGAGCAGTTCTTC. Its translation is CASSLRTGGASYNEQFF.

This chain joins TRBV27 and TRBJ2-5; TRBD2 matches at 11 bases. V shed 2 bases and J 12 bases; nucleotides not matched to a gene: 8. Germline CDR1 reads MNHEY; CDR2 reads SMNVEV (reference sequence). There are 14 residues in the CDR3. This chain's CDR3 is CASSLRLAGGREYF. CDR3 nucleotides: TGTGCCAGCAGTTTAAGGCTAGCGGGGGGCCGGGAGTACTTC.

V usage is TRBV2 and J usage is TRBJ1-6; D is possibly TRBD1 (6 bases). This CDR3 region has 15 residues. V lost 7 bases to trimming and J lost 9 bases, with 19 bases between them. CDR1 and CDR2 (germline): SNHLY, FYNNEI. CDR3 loop: CASTLQGVGASPLHF. CDR3 DNA sequence: TGTGCCAGCACCCTACAGGGAGTCGGGGCTTCACCCCTCCACTTT. The variable domain in full, with the rest retrieved from reference TRBV2 and TRBJ1-6, is EPEVTQTPSHQVTQMGQEVILRCVPISNHLYFYWYRQILGQKVEFLVSFYNNEISEKSEIFDDQFSVERPDGSNFTLKIRSTKLEDSAMYFCASTLQGVGASPLHFGNGTRLTVT.

The rearrangement uses TRBV11-2 and TRBJ2-5; no reliable D call. The ends were cut back, 4 bases at V and 5 bases at J, with 11 bases in the middle. Germline-derived CDR1 and CDR2 are SGHAT and FQNNGV. The CDR3 loop spans 13 amino acids. CDR3 nucleotides: TGTGCCAGCAGCTGGTCGATGAGGGAGACCCAGTACTTC. Protein sequence: CASSWSMRETQYF.

This sequence joins TRBV6-5 and TRBJ1-4; TRBD1 agrees at 7 bases. The CDR3 runs to 15 residues. The germline V gene encodes CDR1 MNHEY and CDR2 SVGAGI. The trim removed 0 bases at V and 5 bases at J, leaving 3 bases unmatched. The DNA of the CDR3 is TGTGCCAGCAGTTACTCGGGGACAGCGAATGAAAAACTGTTTTTT. Its protein is CASSYSGTANEKLFF.

The chain employs TRBV7-2 and TRBJ2-5; 8 nucleotides align to TRBD2. The junction had 4 bases not matched to a gene; V was cut back by 5 bases and J by 5 bases. The CDR3 totals 13 residues. In germline, CDR1 is SGHTA, CDR2 FQGNSA. The CDR3 coding sequence is TGTGCCAGCAGCACGCGACTAGCGGAGACCCAGTACTTC. This sequence encodes CASSTRLAETQYF.

This clone was counted a few times. This chain connects TRBV7-9 to TRBJ1-5; D ambiguous. CDR1 and CDR2 from the germline V gene are SEHNR and FQNEAQ (reference sequence). Trimming left V 1 base short and J 2 bases short, with 6 bases between. The CDR3 is made up of 14 amino acids. This chain's CDR3 is CASSLESGNQPQHF. DNA of the CDR3: TGTGCCAGCAGCTTAGAATCGGGCAATCAGCCCCAGCATTTT.